The table lists the clone carrying this T cell receptor beta chain with many counts. Its specificity is unknown. The data were taken from a study of T cells in Graves' hyperthyroidism and ophthalmopathy. Study-wide results and limits: Progression to ophthalmopathy was predicted a median of approximately 6.4 months early. Among clonotypes expanded in thyroid above 0.001, most were also found in blood.

Lactation, pregnancy, other autoimmune disease or uncontrolled infection led to exclusion of patients. The CDR3 regions of TCR beta were amplified from RNA transcripts. First-round RT-PCR with HTBI primers amplified the TCR CDR3 region. TCRdb reprocessed the multiplex PCR reads via MiXCR and lists one record per CDR3 protein. The sample holds 300,000 to 350,000 distinct CDR3 sequences, less than 20% seen once. The TCR sequence derives from a woman aged 40 to 49 with Graves' ophthalmopathy. Sample: blood.

CDR3 DNA: TGTGCCTGGAGTGTTCGGAGGGGGCGGGGCGGGGAGCTGTTTTTT. This translates into CAWSVRRGRGGELFF. This rearrangement joins TRBV30 to TRBJ2-2; D might be TRBD1 (7 bases). This CDR3 is built from 15 residues. V shed 0 bases and J shed 7 bases, with 15 bases lying between them. Germline-derived CDR1 and CDR2 are GTSNPN and SVGIG (reference sequence). Complete variable domain (other parts from reference TRBV30 and TRBJ2-2): SQTIHQWPATLVQPVGSPLSLECTVEGTSNPNLYWYRQAAGRGLQLLFYSVGIGQISSEVPQNLSASRPQDRQFILSSKKLLLSDSGFYLCAWSVRRGRGGELFFGEGSRLTVL.